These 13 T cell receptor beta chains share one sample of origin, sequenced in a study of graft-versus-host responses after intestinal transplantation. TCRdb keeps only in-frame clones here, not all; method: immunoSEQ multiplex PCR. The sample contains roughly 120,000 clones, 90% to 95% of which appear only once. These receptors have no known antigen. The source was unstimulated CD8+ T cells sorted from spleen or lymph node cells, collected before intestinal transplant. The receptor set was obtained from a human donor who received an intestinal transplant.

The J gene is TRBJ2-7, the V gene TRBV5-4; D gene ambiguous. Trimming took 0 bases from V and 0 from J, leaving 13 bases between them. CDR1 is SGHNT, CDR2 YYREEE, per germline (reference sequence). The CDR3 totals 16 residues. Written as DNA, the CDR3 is TGTGCCAGCAGCTTGGCCAGGTCCGGAGCCTCCTACGAGCAGTACTTC. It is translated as CASSLARSGASYEQYF. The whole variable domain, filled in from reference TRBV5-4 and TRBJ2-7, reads ETGVTQSPTHLIKTRGQQVTLRCSSQSGHNTVSWYQQALGQGPQFIFQYYREEENGRGNFPPRFSGLQFPNYSSELNVNALELDDSALYLCASSLARSGASYEQYFGPGTRLTVT.

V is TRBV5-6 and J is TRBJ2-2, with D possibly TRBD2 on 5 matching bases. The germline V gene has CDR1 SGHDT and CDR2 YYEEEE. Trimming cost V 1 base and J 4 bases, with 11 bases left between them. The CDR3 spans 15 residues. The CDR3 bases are TGTGCCAGCAGCTTGCTGCCTGCGGGCACCGGGGAGCTGTTTTTT. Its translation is CASSLLPAGTGELFF.

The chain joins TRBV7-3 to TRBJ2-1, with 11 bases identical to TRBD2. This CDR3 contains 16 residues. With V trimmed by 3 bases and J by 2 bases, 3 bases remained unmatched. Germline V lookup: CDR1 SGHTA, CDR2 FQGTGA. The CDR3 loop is CASSLRTSGPYNEQFF. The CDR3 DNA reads TGTGCCAGCAGCTTGCGGACTAGCGGGCCCTACAATGAGCAGTTCTTC.

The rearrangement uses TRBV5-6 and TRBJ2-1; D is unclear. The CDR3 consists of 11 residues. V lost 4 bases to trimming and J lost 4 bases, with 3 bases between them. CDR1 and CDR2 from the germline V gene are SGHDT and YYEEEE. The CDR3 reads CASSQYNEQFF. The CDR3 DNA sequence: TGTGCCAGCAGCCAATACAATGAGCAGTTCTTC.

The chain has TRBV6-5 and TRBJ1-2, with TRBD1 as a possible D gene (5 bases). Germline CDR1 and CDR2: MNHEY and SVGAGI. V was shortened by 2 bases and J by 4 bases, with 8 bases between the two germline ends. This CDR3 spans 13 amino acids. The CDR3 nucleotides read TGTGCCAGCAGTTACGGCGGGACCTATGGCTACACCTTC. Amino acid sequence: CASSYGGTYGYTF.

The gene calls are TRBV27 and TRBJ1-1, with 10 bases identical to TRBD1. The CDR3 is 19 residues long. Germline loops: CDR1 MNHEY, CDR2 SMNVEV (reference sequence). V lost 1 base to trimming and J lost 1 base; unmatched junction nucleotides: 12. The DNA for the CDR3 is TGTGCCAGCAGTTTATTAAGTGGGACAGGGGAAGGACCGAACACTGAAGCTTTCTTT. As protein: CASSLLSGTGEGPNTEAFF.

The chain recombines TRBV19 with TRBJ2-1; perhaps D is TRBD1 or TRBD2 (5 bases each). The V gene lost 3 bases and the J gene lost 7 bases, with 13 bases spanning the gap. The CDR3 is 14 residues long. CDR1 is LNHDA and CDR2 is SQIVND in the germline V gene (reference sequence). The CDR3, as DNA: TGTGCCAGTAGTATGGGAGTCCCAGGGAATGAGCAGTTCTTC. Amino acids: CASSMGVPGNEQFF.

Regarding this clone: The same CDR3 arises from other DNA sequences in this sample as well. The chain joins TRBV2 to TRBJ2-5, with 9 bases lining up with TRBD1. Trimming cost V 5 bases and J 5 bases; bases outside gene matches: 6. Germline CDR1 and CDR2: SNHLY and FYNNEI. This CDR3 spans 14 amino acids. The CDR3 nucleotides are TGTGCCAGCAGTCCACAGGGGGCCGGTGAGACCCAGTACTTC. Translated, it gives CASSPQGAGETQYF.

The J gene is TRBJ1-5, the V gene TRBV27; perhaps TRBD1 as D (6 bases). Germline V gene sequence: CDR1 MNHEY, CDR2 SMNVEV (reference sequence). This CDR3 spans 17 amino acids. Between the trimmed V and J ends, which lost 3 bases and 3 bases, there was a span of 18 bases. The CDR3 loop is CASSLFGSRGDNQPQHF. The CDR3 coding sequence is TGTGCCAGCAGTTTGTTCGGGAGTAGGGGGGACAATCAGCCCCAGCATTTT.

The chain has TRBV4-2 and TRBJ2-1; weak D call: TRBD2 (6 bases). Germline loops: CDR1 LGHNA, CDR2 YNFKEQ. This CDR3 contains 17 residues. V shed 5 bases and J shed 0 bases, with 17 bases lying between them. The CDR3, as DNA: TGTGCCAGCAGCTTCAGAGGGAGGTCGAGCTCCTACAATGAGCAGTTCTTC. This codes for CASSFRGRSSSYNEQFF.

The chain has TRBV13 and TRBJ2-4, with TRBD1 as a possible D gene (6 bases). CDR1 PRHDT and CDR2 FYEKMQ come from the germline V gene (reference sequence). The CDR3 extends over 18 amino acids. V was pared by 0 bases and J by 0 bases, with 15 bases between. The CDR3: CASSLGLGGTLAKNIQYF. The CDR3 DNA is TGTGCCAGCAGCTTAGGGCTTGGGGGCACACTAGCCAAAAACATTCAGTACTTC.

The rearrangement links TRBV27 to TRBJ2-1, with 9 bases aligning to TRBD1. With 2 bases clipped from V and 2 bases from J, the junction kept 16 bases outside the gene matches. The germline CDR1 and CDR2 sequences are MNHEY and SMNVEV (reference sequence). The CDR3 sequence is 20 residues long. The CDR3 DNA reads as TGTGCCAGCAGTTTAAATAGGACAGGGGCACCCCCCCAGACCTACAATGAGCAGTTCTTC. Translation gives CASSLNRTGAPPQTYNEQFF.

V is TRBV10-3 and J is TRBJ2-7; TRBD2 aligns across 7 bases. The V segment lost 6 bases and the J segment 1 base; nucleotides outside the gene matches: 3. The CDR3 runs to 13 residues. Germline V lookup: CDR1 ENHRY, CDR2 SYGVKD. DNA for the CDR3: TGTGCCATCAGCGTTAGCGGGTCCTACGAGCAGTACTTC. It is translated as CAISVSGSYEQYF.